Listed below are T cell receptor beta chains from one sample, sequenced in a study of molecular identifiers for immune sequencing clone quantification. TCRdb re-called the PCR reads with MiXCR, one entry per CDR3 protein. The profile shows 400,000 to 600,000 distinct CDR3 sequences, 20% to 25% of them singletons. Sequencing used naive CD8+ T cells from blood, with Jurkat cell RNA spiked in. The receptors were sampled from a human donor in good health. Some libraries in this study had Jurkat cell RNA spiked in. Both conserved end residues are part of each CDR3. The D gene is left open where the match is weak. Where a row states a size, it is once, few, many or the class of an expanded clone; other rows omit it.

j_call,v_call,d_call,clone_size,cdr3_nt,cdr3_aa
TRBJ2-7,TRBV5-6,.,few,TGTGCCAGCAGCGGCCGGGAAGAGCAGTACTTC,CASSGREEQYF
TRBJ1-1,TRBV12-5,.,few,TGTGCTAGTGGGCCCTCTTTGGTGAACACTGAAGCTTTCTTT,CASGPSLVNTEAFF
TRBJ1-4,TRBV30,.,few,TGTGCCTGGAGTTTGCCGGGGGGATTTAATGAAAAACTGTTTTTT,CAWSLPGGFNEKLFF
TRBJ2-5,TRBV4-1,.,many,TGCGCCAGCAGCCGCGAAACGGACTACTCTGGAGAGACCCAGTACTTC,CASSRETDYSGETQYF
TRBJ2-1,TRBV7-2,.,many,TGTGCCAGCAGCTACTTACGGGGTGAGCAGTTCTTC,CASSYLRGEQFF
TRBJ1-5,TRBV28,.,many,TGTGCCAGCAGTTTGGGGACAACCGTAGCAGGGCAGCCCCAGCATTTT,CASSLGTTVAGQPQHF
TRBJ2-3,TRBV27,TRBD2,.,TGTGCCAGCAGTTCATTACTAGCGGCAGATACGCAGTATTTT,CASSSLLAADTQYF
TRBJ1-2,TRBV5-6,TRBD1,.,TGTGCCAGCAGCTTTAGTGTTCCCGACAGGGGCGTTGGCTACACCTTC,CASSFSVPDRGVGYTF
TRBJ1-4,TRBV4-3,.,.,TGCGCCAGCAGCCGGGGGGGATTTAATGAAAAACTGTTTTTT,CASSRGGFNEKLFF
TRBJ2-1,TRBV7-9,.,.,TGTGCCAGCAGCTTAGTGGACTGGGTGGTCTTC,CASSLVDWVVF
TRBJ2-3,TRBV20-1,TRBD2,.,TGCAGTGCTAGAGAGATGACTAGCACACACACAGATACGCAGTATTTT,CSAREMTSTHTDTQYF
TRBJ2-6,TRBV7-9,.,many,TGTGCCAGCAGCATACTATCGGACAGCTCTGGGGCCAACGTCCTGACTTTC,CASSILSDSSGANVLTF
TRBJ2-2,TRBV6-5,TRBD1,many,TGTGCCAGCAGCCCCACGACAGGGGTCACCGGGGAGCTGTTTTTT,CASSPTTGVTGELFF
TRBJ2-7,TRBV6-1,TRBD2,few,TGTGCCAGCAGTGAACCGGGACTAGCGGGCGAGCAGTACTTC,CASSEPGLAGEQYF
TRBJ2-2,TRBV20-1,.,many,TGCAGTGCTAGTGATTGGCGGAGCACCGGGGAGCTGTTTTTT,CSASDWRSTGELFF
TRBJ1-1,TRBV29-1,.,many,TGCAGCGTGACCCAGGGTTCTGAAGCTTTCTTT,CSVTQGSEAFF
TRBJ2-1,TRBV7-2,TRBD2,many,TGTGCCAGCAGCTTAGCGGTCCTCTTGCGGGAGTCCTACAATGAGCAGTTCTTC,CASSLAVLLRESYNEQFF
TRBJ1-1,TRBV2,.,many,TGTGCCAGCTTCGCCACTGAAGCTTTCTTT,CASFATEAFF
TRBJ2-5,TRBV28,.,.,TGTGCCAGCAGTGGGACTGAAAAAGAGACCCAGTACTTC,CASSGTEKETQYF
TRBJ1-1,TRBV5-6,.,few,TGTGCCAGCAGCATAGGGTTCACTGAAGCTTTCTTT,CASSIGFTEAFF
TRBJ2-7,TRBV25-1,.,many,TGTGCCAGCAGTTTAACGGGAGTATTGGGCGAGCAGTACTTC,CASSLTGVLGEQYF
TRBJ2-3,TRBV7-9,.,many,TGTGCCAGCGGGGGGGCCGCTACGCAGTATTTT,CASGGAATQYF
TRBJ1-1,TRBV29-1,.,many,TGCAGCGTAACAGGAGCCTTGAACACTGAAGCTTTCTTT,CSVTGALNTEAFF
TRBJ1-1,TRBV7-9,TRBD1,.,TGTGTCAGCAGCGGCGGGGACAGTCCCGGCACTGAAGCCTTCTTT,CVSSGGDSPGTEAFF
TRBJ1-1,TRBV27,.,many,TGTGCCAGCAGTTTATCAGGGATTACTGAAGCTTTCTTT,CASSLSGITEAFF
TRBJ1-5,TRBV28,.,many,TGTGCCAGCAGTCGTAGCCAGCCCCAGCATTTT,CASSRSQPQHF
TRBJ2-3,TRBV6-1,.,.,TGTGCCAGCAGTGAAACCGGGTGGGGTCTAGGTACGCAGTATTTT,CASSETGWGLGTQYF
TRBJ2-5,TRBV4-1,TRBD2,.,TGCGCCAGCAGCCAGCAGCGGGGGGCCTCACAAGAGACCCAGTACTTC,CASSQQRGASQETQYF
TRBJ1-2,TRBV6-5,.,few,TGTGCCAGCAGCCCGGCGGGCTACTATGGCTACACCTTC,CASSPAGYYGYTF
TRBJ2-1,TRBV9,.,few,TGTGCCAGCAGCGTAGGAGGAGTATACAATGAGCAGTTCTTC,CASSVGGVYNEQFF
TRBJ1-5,TRBV9,.,.,TGTGCCAGCAGCGGAGGGTCGGGGGTCAATCAGCCCCAGCATTTT,CASSGGSGVNQPQHF
TRBJ2-6,TRBV5-6,.,many,TGTGCCAGCAGCCCCCGGCGATTAGTACTCTCTGGGGCCAACGTCCTGACTTTC,CASSPRRLVLSGANVLTF
TRBJ2-7,TRBV11-1,.,few,TGTGCCAGCAGCCCCTTCGCGCATTTGGGGAAGCAGGGGGAGCAGTACTTC,CASSPFAHLGKQGEQYF
TRBJ2-7,TRBV6-6,.,many,TGTGCCAGTAATGGTTACGGGGTCGAGCAGTACTTC,CASNGYGVEQYF
TRBJ2-5,TRBV12-3/TRBV12-4,TRBD2,.,TGTGCCAGCGGAGAAGTAGCGGGGGCCCAAGAGACCCAGTACTTC,CASGEVAGAQETQYF
TRBJ2-7,TRBV29-1,.,many,TGCAGCGTTGAAGATTGGGGGGAAAAGTACTTC,CSVEDWGEKYF
TRBJ1-5,TRBV19,TRBD1,few,TGTGCCAGTACCCCGGACAGGGAGTATCAGCCCCAGCATTTT,CASTPDREYQPQHF
TRBJ1-2,TRBV6-2/TRBV6-3,.,few,TGTGCCAGCACCACAACCGGGACGTACCACGCTAACTATGGCTACACCTTC,CASTTTGTYHANYGYTF
TRBJ2-2,TRBV7-9,.,many,TGTGCCAGCAGCCCAGCCCTTACCGGGGAGCTGTTTTTT,CASSPALTGELFF
TRBJ1-1,TRBV4-2,.,many,TGTGCCAGCAGCCAAGAGATGACATCCTCCTACACTGAAGCTTTCTTT,CASSQEMTSSYTEAFF
TRBJ1-1,TRBV28,.,many,TGTGCCAGCAGTTTGGAGATCTTGAACACTGAAGCTTTCTTT,CASSLEILNTEAFF
TRBJ1-2,TRBV3-1,TRBD1,.,TGTGCCAGCAGCTCCCGGACAGGAGCCTTCATTCCCAACTATGACTACACCTTC,CASSSRTGAFIPNYDYTF
TRBJ2-7,TRBV29-1,.,many,TGCAGCGTTGACGGGCAGGGCCCCTACGAGCAGTACTTC,CSVDGQGPYEQYF
TRBJ1-3,TRBV30,TRBD1,.,TGTGCCTGGAGTGTAATAGGGACAGGGGGAATCTTTGGAAACACCATATATTTT,CAWSVIGTGGIFGNTIYF
TRBJ2-3,TRBV4-1,.,few,TGCGCCAGCAGCCAAGAAGGACCGTGGGGCATCGTTGTCACAGATACGCAGTATTTT,CASSQEGPWGIVVTDTQYF
TRBJ2-7,TRBV7-6,TRBD2,.,TGTGCCAGCAGCTTTCCTTTAGCGGGAGGGTCCGACGACTACGAGCAGTACTTC,CASSFPLAGGSDDYEQYF
TRBJ1-1,TRBV2,.,once,TGTGCCAGCAGTGAGTCCGATATGAACACTGAAGCTTTCTTT,CASSESDMNTEAFF
TRBJ2-7,TRBV7-9,TRBD2,many,TGTGCCAGCAGCTTATCTAGCGGGGGGGGAGGCGAGCAGTACTTC,CASSLSSGGGGEQYF
TRBJ2-7,TRBV7-2,.,few,TGTGCCAGCAGCTTAATACGGGGCGAGCAGTACTTC,CASSLIRGEQYF
TRBJ1-5,TRBV20-1,.,many,TGCAGTGCTGTAGTAGGGGATCAGCCCCAGCATTTT,CSAVVGDQPQHF
TRBJ2-3,TRBV7-9,.,many,TGTGCCAGCAGCCCTCCCCAGCTTCCAGATACGCAGTATTTT,CASSPPQLPDTQYF
TRBJ2-5,TRBV7-9,TRBD2,few,TGTGCCAGCAGCGGACTAGCGGGGTCATGGGAGACCCAGTACTTC,CASSGLAGSWETQYF
TRBJ2-2,TRBV7-8,.,few,TGTGCCAGCAGCTTAGTGGCAGTTCTAACCGGGGAGCTGTTTTTT,CASSLVAVLTGELFF
TRBJ2-3,TRBV5-4,.,.,TGTGCCAGCAGCCCGAGTGGGGCCCTAGTCAGCACAGATACGCAGTATTTT,CASSPSGALVSTDTQYF